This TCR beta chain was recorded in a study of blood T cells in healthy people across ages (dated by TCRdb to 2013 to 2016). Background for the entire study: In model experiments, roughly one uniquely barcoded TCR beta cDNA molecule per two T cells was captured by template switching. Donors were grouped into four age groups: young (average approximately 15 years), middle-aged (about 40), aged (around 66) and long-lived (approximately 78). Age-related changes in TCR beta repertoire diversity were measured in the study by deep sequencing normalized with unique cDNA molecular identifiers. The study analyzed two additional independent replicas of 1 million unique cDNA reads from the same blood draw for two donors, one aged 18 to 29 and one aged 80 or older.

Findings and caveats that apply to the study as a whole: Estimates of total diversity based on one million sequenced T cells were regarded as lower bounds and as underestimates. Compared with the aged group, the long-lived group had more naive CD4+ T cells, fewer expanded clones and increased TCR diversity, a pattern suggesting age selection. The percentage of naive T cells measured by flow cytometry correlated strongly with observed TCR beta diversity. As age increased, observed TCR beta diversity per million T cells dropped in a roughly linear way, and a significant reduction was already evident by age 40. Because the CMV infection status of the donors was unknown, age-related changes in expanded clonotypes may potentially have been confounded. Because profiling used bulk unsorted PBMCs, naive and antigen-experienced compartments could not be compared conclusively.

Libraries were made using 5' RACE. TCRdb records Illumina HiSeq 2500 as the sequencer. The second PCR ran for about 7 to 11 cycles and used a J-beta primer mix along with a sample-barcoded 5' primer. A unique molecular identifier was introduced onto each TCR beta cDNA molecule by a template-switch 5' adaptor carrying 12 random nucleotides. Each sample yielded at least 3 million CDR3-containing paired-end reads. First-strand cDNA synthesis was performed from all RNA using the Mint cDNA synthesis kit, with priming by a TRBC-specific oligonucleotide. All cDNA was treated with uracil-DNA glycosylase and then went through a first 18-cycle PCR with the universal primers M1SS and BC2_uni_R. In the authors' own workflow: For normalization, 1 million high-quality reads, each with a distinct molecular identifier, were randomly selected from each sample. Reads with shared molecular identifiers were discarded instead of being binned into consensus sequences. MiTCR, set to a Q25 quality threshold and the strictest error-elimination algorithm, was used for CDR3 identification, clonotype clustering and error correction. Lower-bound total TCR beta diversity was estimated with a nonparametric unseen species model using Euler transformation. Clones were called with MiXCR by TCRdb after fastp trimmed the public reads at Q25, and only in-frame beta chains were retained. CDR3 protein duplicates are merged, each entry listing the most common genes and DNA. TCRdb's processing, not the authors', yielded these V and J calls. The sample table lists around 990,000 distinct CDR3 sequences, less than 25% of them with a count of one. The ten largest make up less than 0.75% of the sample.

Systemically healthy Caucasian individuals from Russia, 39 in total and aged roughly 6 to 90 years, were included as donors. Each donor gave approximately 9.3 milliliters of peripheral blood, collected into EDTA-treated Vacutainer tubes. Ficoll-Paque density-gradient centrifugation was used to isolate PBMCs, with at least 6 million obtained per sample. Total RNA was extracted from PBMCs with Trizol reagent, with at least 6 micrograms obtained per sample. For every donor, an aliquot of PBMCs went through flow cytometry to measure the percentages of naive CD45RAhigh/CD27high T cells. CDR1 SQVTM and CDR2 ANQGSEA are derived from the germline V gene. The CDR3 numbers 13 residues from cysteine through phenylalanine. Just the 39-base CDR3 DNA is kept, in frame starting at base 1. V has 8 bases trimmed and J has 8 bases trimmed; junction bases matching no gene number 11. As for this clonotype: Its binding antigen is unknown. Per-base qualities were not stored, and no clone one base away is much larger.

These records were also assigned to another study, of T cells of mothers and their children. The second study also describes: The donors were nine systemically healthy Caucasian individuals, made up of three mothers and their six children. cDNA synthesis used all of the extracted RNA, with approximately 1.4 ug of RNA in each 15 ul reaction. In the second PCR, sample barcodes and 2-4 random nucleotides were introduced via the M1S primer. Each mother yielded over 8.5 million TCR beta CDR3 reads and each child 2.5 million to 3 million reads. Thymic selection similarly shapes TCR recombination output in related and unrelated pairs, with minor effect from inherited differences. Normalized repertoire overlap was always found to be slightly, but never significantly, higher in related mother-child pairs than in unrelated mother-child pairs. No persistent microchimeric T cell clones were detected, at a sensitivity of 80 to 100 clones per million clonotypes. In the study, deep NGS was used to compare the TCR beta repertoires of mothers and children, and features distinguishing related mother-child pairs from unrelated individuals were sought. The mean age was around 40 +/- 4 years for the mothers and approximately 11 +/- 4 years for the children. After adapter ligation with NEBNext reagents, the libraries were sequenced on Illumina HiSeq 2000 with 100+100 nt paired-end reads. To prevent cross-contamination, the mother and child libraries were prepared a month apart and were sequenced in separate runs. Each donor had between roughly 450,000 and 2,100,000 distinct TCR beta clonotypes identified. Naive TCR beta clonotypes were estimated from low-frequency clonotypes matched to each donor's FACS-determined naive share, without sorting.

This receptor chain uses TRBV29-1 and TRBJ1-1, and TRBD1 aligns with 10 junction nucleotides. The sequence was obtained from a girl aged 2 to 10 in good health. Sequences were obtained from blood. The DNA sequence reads TGCAGCATCCGACAGGGGGCTTTAGCCGAAGCTTTCTTT. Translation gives CSIRQGALAEAFF.